The clone carrying this TCR beta chain was detected once. The data belong to a study of technical replicates of blood from a handful of donors. The method was immunoSEQ multiplex PCR; TCRdb's version includes in-frame clones alone and lacks a portion of them. Seen here are roughly 80,000 clones, 93% observed once, and the top ten hold roughly 0.25%. After removal of 6 bases from V and 0 bases from J, the junction contained 5 bases not matched to a gene. The CDR3 covers 15 residues. The germline gives CDR1 SQVTM, CDR2 ANQGSEA. The V and J genes are TRBV29-1 and TRBJ2-2; 9 bases match TRBD1. The receptor's source is a human donor in good health. Specimen: T cells isolated from PBMCs. The CDR3 region is CSVRTGETNTGELFF. The CDR3 nucleotides read TGCAGCGTAAGGACAGGGGAGACGAACACCGGGGAGCTGTTTTTT.